Shown below are 11 T cell receptor beta chains from a single sample sequenced in a study of shared clonotypes between healthy human individuals. The protocol was immunoSEQ multiplex PCR, while the TCRdb copy is restricted to in-frame clones and leaves out a portion. The sample records roughly 2.6 million clones, roughly 92% being singletons. The material sequenced was naive CD4+ T cells sorted from blood. Subset meaning: CD45RA+ positively selected. The receptors derive from a man in his late teens or twenties in good health.

The chain has TRBV9 and TRBJ2-1, with a tentative D call TRBD2 (5 bases). This CDR3 region has 16 residues. Germline loops: CDR1 SGDLS, CDR2 YYNGEE. V lost 4 bases and J 4 bases, leaving 18 bases between the germline ends. The CDR3 loop is CASSPTDWNPYNEQFF. Here the CDR3 DNA reads TGTGCCAGCAGCCCTACGGACTGGAACCCGTACAATGAGCAGTTCTTC.

The gene calls are TRBV4-1 and TRBJ1-2; D possibly corresponds to TRBD1 (6 bases). In germline, CDR1 is MGHRA, CDR2 YSYEKL. The germline V and J ends were trimmed by 8 bases and 6 bases, with 22 bases remaining between them. The CDR3 totals 15 residues. The CDR3 DNA reads TGCGCCAGCTCTTATCAGGGGAGGAAGGGGGATGGCTACACCTTC. The encoded protein is CASSYQGRKGDGYTF.

The J gene is TRBJ2-7, the V gene TRBV23-1; 7 bases line up with TRBD2. TRBV23-1 is annotated as an ORF whose role is uncertain. The CDR3 covers 15 residues. V lost 0 bases, J lost 3 bases, and 5 bases stayed unmatched. CDR3 amino acids: CASSQSGGRGYEQYF. CDR3 nucleotides: TGCGCCAGCAGTCAATCGGGGGGGAGAGGCTACGAGCAGTACTTC.

The V gene is TRBV28, the J gene TRBJ2-1; D unresolved. Germline V lookup: CDR1 MDHEN, CDR2 SYDVKM. V was shortened by 5 bases and J by 12 bases, with 14 bases between the two germline ends. The CDR3 is 12 residues long. CDR3 bases: TGTGCCAGCAGTCAAGACGAGAGGTCGCAGTTCTTC. This codes for CASSQDERSQFF.

This chain connects TRBV2 to TRBJ2-2, with D maybe TRBD1 (5 bases). Germline CDR1 reads SNHLY; CDR2 reads FYNNEI. The CDR3 loop spans 14 amino acids. Between the trimmed V and J ends, which lost 2 bases and 6 bases, there was a span of 10 bases. CDR3 coding DNA: TGTGCCAGCAGTGAACAGGGCATGGCCGGGGAGCTGTTTTTT. Its translation is CASSEQGMAGELFF.

The CDR3 DNA sequence: TGTGCCAGTCTTTATACCGGGACAGGGGTCACCGGGGAGCTGTTTTTT. Residues: CASLYTGTGVTGELFF. The rearrangement uses TRBV19 and TRBJ2-2; 10 bases are shared with TRBD1. Germline V gene data show CDR1 as LNHDA and CDR2 as SQIVND (reference sequence). The CDR3 loop spans 16 amino acids. V lost 8 bases, J lost 4 bases, and 10 bases stayed unmatched.

In this sample, this clone turned up once. This chain uses TRBV5-8 with TRBJ1-1; D is unclear. Trimming removed 2 bases from V and 1 base from J, with 3 bases in between. From germline, CDR1 is SGHTS and CDR2 YDEGEE. The CDR3 runs 12 residues. The CDR3 DNA reads TGTGCCAGCAGCTTCGAGAACACTGAAGCTTTCTTT. Translated: CASSFENTEAFF.

Remarks on this clone: Different DNA sequences within this sample yield the same CDR3. The rearrangement links TRBV5-1 to TRBJ2-7, with D tentatively TRBD2 (5 bases). Germline lookup yields CDR1 SGHRS and CDR2 YFSETQ. V lost 0 bases and J lost 0, with 10 bases in between. The CDR3 length is 15 residues. The CDR3 spells CASSLASGNSYEQYF. The CDR3 nucleotides are TGCGCCAGCAGCTTGGCGAGCGGTAACTCCTACGAGCAGTACTTC.

CDR3 sequence: CASSFERGRYGYTF. In DNA, the CDR3 is TGTGCCAGCAGTTTTGAGCGGGGACGCTATGGCTACACCTTC. The chain joins TRBV27 to TRBJ1-2; a possible D gene is TRBD1 (5 bases). The CDR3 consists of 14 residues. Germline loops: CDR1 MNHEY, CDR2 SMNVEV (reference sequence). The V and J ends lost 3 bases and 4 bases respectively, with 12 bases between them.

The chain employs TRBV15 and TRBJ2-5; 12 bases are shared with TRBD2. J was trimmed by 2 bases and V by 0 bases; bases with no gene match: 1. The CDR3 contains 16 residues. CDR1 LNHNV and CDR2 YYDKDF come from the germline V gene (reference sequence). CDR3 nucleotide sequence: TGTGCCACCAGCAGAGATCTAGCGGGAGGGCAAGAGACCCAGTACTTC. As protein: CATSRDLAGGQETQYF.

The genes are TRBV2 and TRBJ2-7; D is perhaps TRBD1 or TRBD2 (6 bases each). From germline, CDR1 is SNHLY and CDR2 FYNNEI. There are 15 residues in the CDR3. V was clipped by 6 bases and J by 5 bases, with 20 bases between them. CDR3 sequence reads: CASSLGGSSTHEQYF. In DNA form, the CDR3 reads TGTGCCAGCAGCCTAGGGGGGAGTAGCACCCACGAGCAGTACTTC.